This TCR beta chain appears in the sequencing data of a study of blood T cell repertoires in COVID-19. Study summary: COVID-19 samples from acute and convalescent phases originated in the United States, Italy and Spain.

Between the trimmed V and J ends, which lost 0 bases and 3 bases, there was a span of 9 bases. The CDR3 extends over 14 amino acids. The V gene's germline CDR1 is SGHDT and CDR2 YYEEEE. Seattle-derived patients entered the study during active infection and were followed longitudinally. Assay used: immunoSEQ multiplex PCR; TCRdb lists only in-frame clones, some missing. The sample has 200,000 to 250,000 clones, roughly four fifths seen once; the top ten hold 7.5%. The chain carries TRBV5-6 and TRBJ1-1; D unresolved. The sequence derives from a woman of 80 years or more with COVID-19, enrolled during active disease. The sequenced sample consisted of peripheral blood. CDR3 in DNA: TGTGCCAGCAGCTTGGTCGCCGGGTACACTGAAGCTTTCTTT. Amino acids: CASSLVAGYTEAFF.